These 13 T cell receptor beta chains originate from one sample sequenced in a study of blood T cell repertoires in COVID-19 (dated by TCRdb to 2019 to 2021). The library came from the immunoSEQ multiplex PCR assay. TCRdb's version of the immuneACCESS table is confined to in-frame rearrangements and falls short of the full clone set. An unresolved V gene accounts for under half of the shortfall where checked; the remainder is of unknown origin. This sample has approximately 110,000 clones in its table, and roughly 83% of those were observed once. Approximately 5% of the sample rests with the top ten. The sequencing input was peripheral blood. The receptors derive from a human donor in a cohort sampled during active COVID-19.

J is TRBJ2-1 and V is TRBV19, with 12 positions matching TRBD2. The V gene's germline CDR1 is LNHDA and CDR2 SQIVND (reference sequence). The CDR3 is made up of 13 amino acids. V lost 8 bases, J lost 8 bases, and 4 bases stayed unmatched. The chain's CDR3 is CASQTSGRDEQFF. In nucleotides, the CDR3 is TGTGCCAGTCAGACTAGCGGGAGAGATGAGCAGTTCTTC.

The chain joins TRBV28 to TRBJ1-2; D perhaps matches TRBD1 (6 bases). V lost 4 bases to trimming and J lost 3 bases, with 12 bases between them. Germline V gene data show CDR1 as MDHEN and CDR2 as SYDVKM. The CDR3 runs to 14 residues. The CDR3 nucleotides read TGTGCCAGCAGTTCCCCCGACAGGTACTATGGCTACACCTTC. Translating it yields CASSSPDRYYGYTF.

This clone appeared a single time. The chain carries TRBV4-1 and TRBJ1-4, with 9 bases fitting TRBD1. J lost 8 bases, V lost 3 bases, and 7 bases had no gene match. CDR1 is MGHRA, CDR2 YSYEKL, per germline. This CDR3 comprises 15 residues. CDR3 coding DNA: TGCGCCAGCAGCCACCGGGACAGGGTAGCAGAAAAACTGTTTTTT. It encodes CASSHRDRVAEKLFF.

This chain connects TRBV6-2 or TRBV6-3 to TRBJ1-2, with 7 bases lining up with TRBD1. With V trimmed by 0 bases and J by 4 bases, 5 bases remained unmatched. There are 15 residues in the CDR3. CDR1 and CDR2 (germline): MNHEY, SVGEGT. The CDR3 protein is CASSYSDRIAYGYTF. DNA of the CDR3: TGTGCCAGCAGTTACTCGGACAGGATTGCCTATGGCTACACCTTC.

This rearrangement joins TRBV4-1 to TRBJ2-1, with 9 bases that match TRBD1. CDR1 MGHRA and CDR2 YSYEKL come from the germline V gene. There are 15 residues in the CDR3. V lost 3 bases and J lost 2; bases outside the gene matches: 2. The CDR3 bases are TGCGCCAGCAGCCAGAGACAGGGGGCCTACAATGAGCAGTTCTTC. Translation: CASSQRQGAYNEQFF.

This chain joins TRBV24-1 and TRBJ1-5; possible D gene TRBD1, 5 bases. CDR3 size: 14 residues. Germline assignment: CDR1 KGHDR and CDR2 SFDVKD. Trimming cost V 5 bases and J 6 bases, with 13 bases left between them. This CDR3 is CATSVSGFPQPQHF. The CDR3 DNA reads as TGTGCCACCAGTGTGTCAGGGTTTCCTCAGCCCCAGCATTTT.

This clone was observed a handful of times. This chain connects TRBV30 to TRBJ1-5, with 9 bases lining up with TRBD1. Germline CDR1 and CDR2: GTSNPN and SVGIG (reference sequence). With 5 bases clipped from V and 5 bases from J, the junction kept 4 bases outside the gene matches. The CDR3 consists of 13 residues. The CDR3 bases are TGTGCCTGGGAGACAGGGGGGGATCAGCCCCAGCATTTT. Translated: CAWETGGDQPQHF. The full variable domain, rest sourced from reference TRBV30 and TRBJ1-5, is SQTIHQWPATLVQPVGSPLSLECTVEGTSNPNLYWYRQAAGRGLQLLFYSVGIGQISSEVPQNLSASRPQDRQFILSSKKLLLSDSGFYLCAWETGGDQPQHFGDGTRLSIL.

V is TRBV3-1 (or the pseudogene TRBV3-2) and J is TRBJ1-1, with D perhaps matching TRBD1 (5 bases). Germline V gene lookup returns CDR1 LGHDT and CDR2 YNNKEL (reference sequence). The CDR3 totals 14 residues. V shed 5 bases and J shed 6 bases, with 16 bases lying between them. This CDR3 reads CASSSRGGTSEAFF. The CDR3 DNA reads as TGTGCCAGCAGCTCGCGGGGGGGTACATCTGAAGCTTTCTTT.

This clone was recorded only once. The J gene is TRBJ2-3, the V gene TRBV7-2; D possibly corresponds to TRBD1 (5 bases). The V gene's germline CDR1 is SGHTA and CDR2 FQGNSA. The V end lost 4 bases, the J end lost 2 bases, and 13 bases lay between the germline ends. The CDR3 has 15 amino acids. As DNA, the CDR3 is TGTGCCAGCAGCTCACAATGGGGCTTCACAGATACGCAGTATTTT. It codes for CASSSQWGFTDTQYF.

The chain joins TRBV11-2 to TRBJ2-5, with 8 bases matching TRBD1. The V gene end was trimmed by 4 bases and the J gene end by 5 bases; junction bases not matched to a gene: 3. Germline CDR1 is SGHAT and CDR2 is FQNNGV. The CDR3 contains 13 residues. CDR3 loop: CASSSRGLETQYF. CDR3 DNA sequence: TGTGCCAGCAGCTCCAGGGGGCTGGAGACCCAGTACTTC.

The J gene is TRBJ1-1, the V gene TRBV18; a weak D match, TRBD1 (5 bases). The CDR3 loop spans 15 amino acids. Germline lookup yields CDR1 KGHSH and CDR2 LQKENI. Deletions cut 3 bases from V and 1 base from J, with 12 bases between. This CDR3 reads CASSPRWGGNTEAFF. The CDR3 DNA reads as TGTGCCAGCTCACCCAGGTGGGGGGGGAACACTGAAGCTTTCTTT.

This clone has more than one count but fewer than ten. The rearrangement joins TRBV2 to TRBJ2-7, with D possibly matching TRBD1 (6 bases). The germline V and J ends were trimmed by 7 bases and 2 bases, with 15 bases remaining between them. CDR1 and CDR2 from the germline V gene are SNHLY and FYNNEI. The CDR3 loop spans 14 amino acids. Written as DNA, the CDR3 is TGTGCCAGCAAAGACAGGCCCACCACCTACGAGCAGTACTTC. Translated, it gives CASKDRPTTYEQYF.

This chain joins TRBV9 and TRBJ2-5, with TRBD1 as a possible D gene (6 bases). V gave up 3 bases and J gave up 4 bases, with 16 bases separating them. CDR1 is SGDLS, CDR2 YYNGEE, per germline. This CDR3 spans 15 amino acids. The CDR3 sequence: CASSAPTGWGETQYF. CDR3 nucleotides: TGTGCCAGCAGCGCTCCGACAGGATGGGGAGAGACCCAGTACTTC. Full variable domain (outside the CDR3, taken from reference TRBV9 and TRBJ2-5): DSGVTQTPKHLITATGQRVTLRCSPRSGDLSVYWYQQSLDQGLQFLIQYYNGEERAKGNILERFSAQQFPDLHSELNLSSLELGDSALYFCASSAPTGWGETQYFGPGTRLLVL.